The present entry profiles one T cell receptor beta chain with its context. The specificity of this receptor is unknown. No much larger clone exists at a distance of one base, and base qualities are not known. RNA was extracted using the RNeasy kit, and roughly 0.5 to 1 ug of the RNA was reverse transcribed with random hexamers. The immunoSEQ multiplex PCR assay, which covers 54 Vbeta and 13 Jbeta segments, was used to amplify TCR beta CDR3 regions. To correct PCR amplification bias, a synthetic template baseline was used for both primer optimization and computational correction. Concerning the study's data processing: Only productive sequences were kept, with reads annotated to V, D and J genes according to IMGT and analyzed in immunoSEQ Analyzer. Clonality was computed as one minus Shannon entropy normalized by log2 of the number of productive unique sequences. For each patient and control, public and private clones were evaluated among the 100 most prevalent clones. A clone was defined as Susac-specific if it was absent from the healthy and MS cohorts, from roughly 1,000 published viral clones and from other ImmuneACCESS disease sequences. TCRdb ran its own pipeline on the public reads, namely fastp trimming at Q25 and MiXCR clone calling, and kept in-frame beta chains. CDR3 protein sequences are deduplicated, and each keeps its most common genes and DNA. V and J calls and clone size were set by TCRdb, not the authors. This sample lists about 150,000 distinct CDR3 sequences; 95% to 97% were detected once. The ten largest clonotypes hold around 0.13% of the sample.

This entry is derived from a study of CD8 T cells in Susac syndrome (dated by TCRdb to about 2019). Describing the broader study: Of the Susac syndrome patients who were sequenced, roughly six had clinically active disease and roughly eight were in clinical remission. At blood withdrawal, Susac syndrome patients were either therapy-naive, taking corticosteroids (in some cases with IVIg as well), or taking IVIg alone. Repertoire sequencing was used to test whether CD8+ T cell activation and differentiation in Susac syndrome was antigen driven. Paper-wide results and their limitations: No clonal expansion was detected in the CD4+ T cell repertoire of Susac syndrome patients. The number of individuals in the TCR sequencing and HLA analysis was recognized as being relatively small.

Peripheral blood CD8+ and CD4+ T cells from healthy donors, Susac syndrome patients and multiple sclerosis patients were profiled by high-throughput TCR beta sequencing. Recently defined diagnostic criteria for definite or probable disease were met by the Susac syndrome patients. Bulk CD8+ and CD4+ T cells were purified by magnetic negative isolation, while CD8+ TEMRA cells were enriched using FACS. Blood was drawn into EDTA tubes, processed within 24 hours, and PBMCs were isolated by density gradient centrifugation. PBMCs intended for TCR sequencing were cryopreserved in liquid nitrogen and thawed later in a water bath at 37 degrees C. The sorted or isolated CD4+, CD8+ and CD8+ TEMRA cells reached a purity of at least 90%. Source material: CD4+ T cells from PBMCs. This TCR was recovered from a human donor with Susac syndrome.

The CDR3 amino acid sequence is: CASSLFHPSGTGELFF. The DNA sequence reads TGTGCCAGCAGTTTATTTCATCCATCCGGGACCGGGGAGCTGTTTTTT. The receptor chain draws on TRBV27 and TRBJ2-2, with the D gene uncertain. Trimming at the junction amounts to 1 base on V and 5 bases on J, and the germline ends lie 14 bases apart. As encoded in the germline V gene (reference sequence), CDR1 is MNHEY while CDR2 is SMNVEV. Inclusive of the bounding cysteine and phenylalanine, the CDR3 is 16 residues long. The retained sequence is limited to the CDR3, 48 bases, with the frame set at the first base.